The clone carrying this TCR beta chain has at least ten counts. The data belong to a study of CDR3 diversity in severe acne. One entry per CDR3 protein results from TCRdb running MiXCR on the PCR reads. The sample yields tens of thousands of distinct CDR3 sequences, around 53% seen once. Germline lookup yields CDR1 SGHNT and CDR2 YYREEE (reference sequence). V shed 2 bases and J 1 base; nucleotides not matched to a gene: 7. The CDR3 spans 18 residues. What was sequenced was blood. The sequence derives from a male donor in good health, without acne. The chain couples TRBV5-4 to TRBJ2-3; 13 positions agree with TRBD2. The CDR3 bases are TGTGCCAGCAGCTTAAGGACTAGCGGGAGTCGGGGCACAGATACGCAGTATTTT. Protein product: CASSLRTSGSRGTDTQYF.